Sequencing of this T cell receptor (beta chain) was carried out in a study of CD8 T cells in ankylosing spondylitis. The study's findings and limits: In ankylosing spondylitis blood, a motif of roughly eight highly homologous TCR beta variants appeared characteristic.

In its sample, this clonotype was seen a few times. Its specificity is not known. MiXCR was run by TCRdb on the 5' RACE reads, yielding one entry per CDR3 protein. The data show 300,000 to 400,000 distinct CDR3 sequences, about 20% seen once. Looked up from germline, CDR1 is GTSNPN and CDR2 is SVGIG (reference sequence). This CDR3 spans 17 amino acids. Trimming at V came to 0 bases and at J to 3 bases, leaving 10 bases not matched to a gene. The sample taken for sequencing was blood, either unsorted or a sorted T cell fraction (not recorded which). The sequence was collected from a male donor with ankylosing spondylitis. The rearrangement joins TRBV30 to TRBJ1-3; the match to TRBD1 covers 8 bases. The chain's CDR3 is CAWSVQNRGIFGNTIYF. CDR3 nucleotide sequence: TGTGCCTGGAGTGTACAAAACAGGGGGATTTTTGGAAACACCATATATTTT. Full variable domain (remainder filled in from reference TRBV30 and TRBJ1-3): SQTIHQWPATLVQPVGSPLSLECTVEGTSNPNLYWYRQAAGRGLQLLFYSVGIGQISSEVPQNLSASRPQDRQFILSSKKLLLSDSGFYLCAWSVQNRGIFGNTIYFGEGSWLTVV.